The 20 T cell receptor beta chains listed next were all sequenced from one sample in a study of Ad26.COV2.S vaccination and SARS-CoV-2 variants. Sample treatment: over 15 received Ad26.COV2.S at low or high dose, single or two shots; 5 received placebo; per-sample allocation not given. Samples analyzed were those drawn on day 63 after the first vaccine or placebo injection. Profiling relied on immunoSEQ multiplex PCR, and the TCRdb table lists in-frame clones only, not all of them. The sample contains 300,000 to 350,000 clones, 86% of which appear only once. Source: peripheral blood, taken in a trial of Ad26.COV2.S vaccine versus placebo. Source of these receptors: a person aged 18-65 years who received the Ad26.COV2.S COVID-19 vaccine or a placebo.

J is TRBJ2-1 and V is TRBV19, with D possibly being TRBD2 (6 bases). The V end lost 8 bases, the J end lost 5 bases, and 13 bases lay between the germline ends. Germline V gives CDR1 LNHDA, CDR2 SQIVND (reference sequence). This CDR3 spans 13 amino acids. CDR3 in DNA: TGTGCCAGTGGAGGGTCTACGAACAATGAGCAGTTCTTC. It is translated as CASGGSTNNEQFF.

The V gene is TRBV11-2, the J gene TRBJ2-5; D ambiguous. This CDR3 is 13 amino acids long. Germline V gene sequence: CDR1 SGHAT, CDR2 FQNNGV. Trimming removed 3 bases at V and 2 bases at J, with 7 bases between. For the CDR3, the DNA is TGTGCCAGCAGCTTTGCGGTTCAAGAGACCCAGTACTTC. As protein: CASSFAVQETQYF.

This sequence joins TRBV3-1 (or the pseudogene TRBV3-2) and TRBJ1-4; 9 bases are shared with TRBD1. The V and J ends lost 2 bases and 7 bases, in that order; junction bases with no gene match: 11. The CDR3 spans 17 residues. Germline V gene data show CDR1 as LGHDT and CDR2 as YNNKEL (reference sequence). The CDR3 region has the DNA TGTGCCAGCAGCCAAACAGGGGGCGGAAGGGCCAGTGAAAAACTGTTTTTT. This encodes CASSQTGGGRASEKLFF.

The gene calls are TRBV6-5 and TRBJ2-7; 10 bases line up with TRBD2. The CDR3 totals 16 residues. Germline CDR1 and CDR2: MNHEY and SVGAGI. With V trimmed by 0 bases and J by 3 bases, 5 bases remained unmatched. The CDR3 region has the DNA TGTGCCAGCAGTTACTCGAGGGCTAGCGGGAGCTACGAGCAGTACTTC. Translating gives CASSYSRASGSYEQYF.

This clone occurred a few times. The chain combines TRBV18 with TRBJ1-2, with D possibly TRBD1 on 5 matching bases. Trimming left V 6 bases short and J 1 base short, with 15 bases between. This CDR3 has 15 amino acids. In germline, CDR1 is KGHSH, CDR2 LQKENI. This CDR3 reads CASSPGTNLNYGYTF. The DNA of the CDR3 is TGTGCCAGCTCCCCCGGGACCAACCTTAACTATGGCTACACCTTC.

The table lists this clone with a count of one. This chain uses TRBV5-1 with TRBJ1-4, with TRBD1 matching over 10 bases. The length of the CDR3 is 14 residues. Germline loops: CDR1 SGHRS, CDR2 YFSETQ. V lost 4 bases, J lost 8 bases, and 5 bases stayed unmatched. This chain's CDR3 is CASSLTGGREKLFF. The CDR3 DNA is TGCGCCAGCAGCCTGACAGGGGGCCGAGAAAAACTGTTTTTT.

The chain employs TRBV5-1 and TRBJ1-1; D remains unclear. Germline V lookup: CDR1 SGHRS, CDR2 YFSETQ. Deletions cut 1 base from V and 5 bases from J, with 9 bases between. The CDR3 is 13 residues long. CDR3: CASSLQVDTEAFF. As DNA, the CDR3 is TGCGCCAGCAGCTTGCAGGTAGATACTGAAGCTTTCTTT.

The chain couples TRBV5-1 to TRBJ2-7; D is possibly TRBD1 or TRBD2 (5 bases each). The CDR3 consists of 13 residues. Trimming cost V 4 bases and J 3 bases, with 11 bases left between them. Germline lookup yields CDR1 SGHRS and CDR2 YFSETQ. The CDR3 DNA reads TGCGCCAGCAGCCTAGGGACCGGCTACGAGCAGTACTTC. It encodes CASSLGTGYEQYF.

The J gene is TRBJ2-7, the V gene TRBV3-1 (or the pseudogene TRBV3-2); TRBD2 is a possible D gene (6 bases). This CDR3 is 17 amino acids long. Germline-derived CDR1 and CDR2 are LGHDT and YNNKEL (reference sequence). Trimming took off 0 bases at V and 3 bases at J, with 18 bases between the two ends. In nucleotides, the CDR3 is TGTGCCAGCAGCCAAGATCTGATAGGCGGGACTCACTACGAGCAGTACTTC. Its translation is CASSQDLIGGTHYEQYF.

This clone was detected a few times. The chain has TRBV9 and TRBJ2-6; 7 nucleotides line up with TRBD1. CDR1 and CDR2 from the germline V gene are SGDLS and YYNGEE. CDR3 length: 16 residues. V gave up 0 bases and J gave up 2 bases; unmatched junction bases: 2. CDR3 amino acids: CASSVGRGPGANVLTF. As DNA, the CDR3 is TGTGCCAGCAGCGTAGGAAGGGGGCCTGGGGCCAACGTCCTGACTTTC.

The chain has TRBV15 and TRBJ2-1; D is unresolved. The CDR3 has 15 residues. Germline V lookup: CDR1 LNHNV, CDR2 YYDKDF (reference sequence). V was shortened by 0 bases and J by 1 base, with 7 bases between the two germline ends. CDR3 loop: CATSRDLGSYNEQFF. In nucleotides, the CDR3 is TGTGCCACCAGCAGAGATCTGGGGTCCTACAATGAGCAGTTCTTC.

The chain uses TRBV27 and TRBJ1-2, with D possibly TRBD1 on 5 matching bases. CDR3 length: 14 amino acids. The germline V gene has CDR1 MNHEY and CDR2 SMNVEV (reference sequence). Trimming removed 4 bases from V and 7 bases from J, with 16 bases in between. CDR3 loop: CASSWSWAGGGYTF. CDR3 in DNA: TGTGCCAGCAGTTGGTCGTGGGCTGGGGGTGGCTACACCTTC.

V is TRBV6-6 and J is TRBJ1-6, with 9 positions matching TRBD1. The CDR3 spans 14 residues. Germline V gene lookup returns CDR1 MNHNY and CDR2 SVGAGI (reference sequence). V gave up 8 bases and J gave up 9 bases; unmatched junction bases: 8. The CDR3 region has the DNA TGTGCCAGCGTTGGGGACAGGGCAGGTTCACCCCTCCACTTT. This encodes CASVGDRAGSPLHF.

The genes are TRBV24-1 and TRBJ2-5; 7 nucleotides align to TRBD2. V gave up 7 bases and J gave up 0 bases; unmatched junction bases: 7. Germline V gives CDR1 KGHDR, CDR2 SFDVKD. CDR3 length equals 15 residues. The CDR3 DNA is TGTGCCACCAGGGCTAGCGGAGGGTACCAAGAGACCCAGTACTTC. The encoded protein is CATRASGGYQETQYF.

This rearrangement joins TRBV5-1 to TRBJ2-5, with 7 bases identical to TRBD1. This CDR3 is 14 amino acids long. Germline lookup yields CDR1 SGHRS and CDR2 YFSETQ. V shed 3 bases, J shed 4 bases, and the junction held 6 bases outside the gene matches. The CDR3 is CASSSQGFRETQYF. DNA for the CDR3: TGCGCCAGCAGCTCACAGGGGTTCCGAGAGACCCAGTACTTC. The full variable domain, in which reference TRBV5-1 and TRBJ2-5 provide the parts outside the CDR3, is KAGVTQTPRYLIKTRGQQVTLSCSPISGHRSVSWYQQTPGQGLQFLFEYFSETQRNKGNFPGRFSGRQFSNSRSEMNVSTLELGDSALYLCASSSQGFRETQYFGPGTRLLVL.

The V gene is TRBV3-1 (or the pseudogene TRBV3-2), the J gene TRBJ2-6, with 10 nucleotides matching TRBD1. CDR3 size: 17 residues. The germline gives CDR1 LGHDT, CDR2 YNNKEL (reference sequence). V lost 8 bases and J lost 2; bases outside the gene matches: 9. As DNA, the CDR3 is TGTGCCAGCGGACCGGGACAGGGGAAAACTGGGGCCAACGTCCTGACTTTC. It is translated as CASGPGQGKTGANVLTF.

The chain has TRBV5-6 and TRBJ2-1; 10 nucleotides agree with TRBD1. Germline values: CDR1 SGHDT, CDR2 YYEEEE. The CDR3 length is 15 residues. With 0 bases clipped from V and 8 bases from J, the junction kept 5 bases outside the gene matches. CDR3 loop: CASSLGQGAVDEQFF. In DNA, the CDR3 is TGTGCCAGCAGCTTGGGACAGGGGGCGGTCGATGAGCAGTTCTTC.

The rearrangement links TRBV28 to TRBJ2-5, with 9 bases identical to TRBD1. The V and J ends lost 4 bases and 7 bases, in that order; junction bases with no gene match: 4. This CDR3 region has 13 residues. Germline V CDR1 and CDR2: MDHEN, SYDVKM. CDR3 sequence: CASSYQTGGTQYF. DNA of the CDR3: TGTGCCAGCAGTTACCAGACAGGGGGGACCCAGTACTTC. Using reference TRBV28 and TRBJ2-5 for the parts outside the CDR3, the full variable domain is DVKVTQSSRYLVKRTGEKVFLECVQDMDHENMFWYRQDPGLGLRLIYFSYDVKMKEKGDIPEGYSVSREKKERFSLILESASTNQTSMYLCASSYQTGGTQYFGPGTRLLVL.

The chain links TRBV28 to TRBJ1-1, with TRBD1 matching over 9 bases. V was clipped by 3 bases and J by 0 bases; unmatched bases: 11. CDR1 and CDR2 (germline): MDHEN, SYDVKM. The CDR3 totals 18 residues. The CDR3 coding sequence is TGTGCCAGCAGTTTCCGGACAGGGGCAACTAGGATGAACACTGAAGCTTTCTTT. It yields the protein CASSFRTGATRMNTEAFF.

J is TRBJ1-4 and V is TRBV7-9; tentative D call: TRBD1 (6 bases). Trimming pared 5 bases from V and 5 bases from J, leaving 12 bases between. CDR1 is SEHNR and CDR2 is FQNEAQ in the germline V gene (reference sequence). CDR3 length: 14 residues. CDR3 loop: CASSQDRRNEKLFF. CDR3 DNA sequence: TGTGCCAGCAGCCAGGACAGAAGAAATGAAAAACTGTTTTTT.